The text below deals with one T cell receptor beta chain. Antigen unknown. Being one base from a much bigger clone, this may be a read error. The record originates from a study of T-cell reconstitution after alpha-beta-depleted transplantation in children. Study-level findings and limits: From newly produced T cells came most of the T-cell counts and diversity one year after transplant.

Unique molecular identifiers tagged the TCRbeta library. TCRdb recomputed calls from the PCR reads with MiXCR, one row per CDR3 protein. In the table there are around 440,000 distinct CDR3 sequences, about 11% of which are singletons. The CDR3 is 15 amino acids. In germline, CDR1 is MNHEY, CDR2 SMNVEV (reference sequence). The sequence came from a child aged 2-15 years with inherited bone marrow failure, due to receive a stem cell transplant. The specimen comprised PBMCs, sampled before TCRalphabeta/CD19-depleted stem cell transplant. The chain joins TRBV27 to TRBJ2-7; maybe TRBD2 (6 bases). CDR3 coding DNA: TGTGCCAGCAGTCTCGAAGCGGGTACCTCCCACGAGCAGTACTTC. Protein: CASSLEAGTSHEQYF.